What follows are 3 T cell receptor beta chains derived from one specimen sequenced in a study of T cell responses to AZD1222 COVID-19 vaccine (dated by TCRdb to 2020 to 2022). In the paper's terms, the time point label means: about 28 days (+/-7) after the second vaccine dose. Library method: the immunoSEQ multiplex PCR assay. TCRdb took over this immuneACCESS table, retaining in-frame rearrangements with V and J assigned. Such tables are incomplete; in checked studies, under half of the missing clones stem from an unresolved V gene, and the remainder is unexplained. In this sample the table shows about 69,000 clones, around four fifths of which occur a single time. The ten biggest clones cover nearly 25% of the sample. Source: peripheral blood, taken 28 days after the second AZD1222 dose. These receptors were obtained from an adult who received the AZD1222 COVID-19 vaccine.

The J gene is TRBJ2-1, the V gene TRBV10-1; D gene unclear. The CDR3 is 13 residues long. The V gene lost 2 bases and the J gene lost 3 bases, with 5 bases spanning the gap. Germline assignment: CDR1 WNHNN and CDR2 SYGVQD (reference sequence). The CDR3 spells CASSEKSYNEQFF. DNA of the CDR3: TGCGCCAGCAGTGAGAAGAGCTACAATGAGCAGTTCTTC.

In its sample, this clone was seen a few times. The chain employs TRBV25-1 and TRBJ2-7; 9 positions match TRBD1. Trimming at V came to 2 bases and at J to 3 bases, leaving 5 bases not matched to a gene. From germline, CDR1 is MGHDK and CDR2 SYGVNS. CDR3 length equals 15 residues. The DNA for the CDR3 is TGTGCCAGCAGTGAAGGTAACAGGGGGCGCTACGAGCAGTACTTC. It encodes CASSEGNRGRYEQYF.

The gene calls are TRBV10-3 and TRBJ1-2, with 7 positions matching TRBD1. Germline CDR1 and CDR2: ENHRY and SYGVKD. CDR3 size: 12 residues. Unmatched junction bases numbered 3, after V lost 7 bases and J lost 4 bases. DNA for the CDR3: TGTGCCATCATGGGACAGATCTATGGCTACACCTTC. It yields the protein CAIMGQIYGYTF.